This TCR beta chain was recorded in a study of shared clonotypes between healthy human individuals (dated by TCRdb to 2020 to 2022). Broadly, across the study: Two women and a few men aged 18 to 49 years were included in the cohort. Per donor, three plates each were used for CD4 naive and CD4 memory, two for CD8 naive, and one for CD8 memory. The study deeply sequenced blood TCR repertoires of about five healthy adults to estimate repertoire size and the extent of clonotype sharing between individuals. To increase sequencing depth and limit assay-specific biases, TCR repertoire library preparation and sequencing were carried out by different laboratories using diverse techniques. Per donor, leukapheresis produced somewhere between about 0.8 and 9 billion PBMCs. The research as a whole found: Because the study included a small number of donors, the genetic and exposure-history diversity represented was limited. Compared with non-shared clonotypes, the clonotypes found in all four sorted-subset donors had higher generation probabilities. Based on pairwise subsampling, the degree of clonotype sharing among donors was expected to be affected by sequencing depth. Larger estimated clonotype richness was generally found for naive subsets than for memory subsets. Incomplete sequencing was indicated by rarefaction of sorted-subset datasets, despite the large sequencing depth. Sharing across a few donors was observed for about 5% of naive CD4, 3% to 4% of naive CD8, about 2.5% of memory CD4, and roughly 0.4% of memory CD8 clonotypes. Sampling was limited to blood, and TCR repertoires in tissue likely differ from TCR repertoires in blood.

CD8 naive samples consisted of CD45RO-negative cells that were positively selected for CCR7, yielding a CD45RA+CCR7+ population without TemRA cells. The donors were healthy, HIV-negative adults who had no recently reported acute infections or vaccinations. All donors were Caucasian adults living in Nashville, Tennessee, USA. Blood was obtained by leukapheresis, after which PBMCs were separated by Ficoll-Histopaque density gradient centrifugation and cryopreserved in liquid nitrogen vapor phase. Purity and quantity of every magnetically sorted T cell population were checked by analytical flow cytometry. From each sorted fraction, genomic DNA was isolated and quantified by UV absorbance on a Nanodrop 2000c. Using the deep immunoSEQ assay, TCR CDR3 regions were amplified from genomic DNA by multiplex PCR. Genomic DNA extracted from each cell subset was distributed evenly over all wells of several immunoSEQ 96-well plates, and each plate served as one replicate. For sorted subsets, each replicate PCR was loaded with roughly 190 ng genomic DNA, equivalent to about 30,000 T cell genomes. Purified libraries were measured with a Qubit 3.0 fluorometer, size-checked on a Bioanalyzer 2100, and measured again with the KAPA Library Quantification kit. Each immunoSEQ 96-well plate was sequenced on its own single-read 150-cycle Illumina NextSeq 550 flow cell. The authors processed their data as follows. The immunoSEQ output contained only junctional sequences without quality scores, so filtering could not match that applied to full-length reads. To assign V/J genes and CDR3, sequences were annotated against IMGT germline references using PyIR, a Python wrapper for IgBLAST v1.9. Reads with weak V/J assignments (E-value above 1e-6), missing CDR3, stop codons, out-of-frame junctions, or ambiguous translated residues were removed. A V3J clonotype was defined by an identical inferred V gene, J gene, and CDR3 amino acid sequence. To compute the percentage overlap between repertoires, the number of shared unique clonotypes was divided by the size of the smaller repertoire. Three approaches were used to assess repertoire richness: RTK rarefaction, the Chao1 estimator, and Recon v2.1 estimates of unobserved clonotypes. Generation probabilities were computed with OLGA for all TCRbeta clonotypes obtained by the gDNA method from a few donors. As stored in TCRdb, this immuneACCESS dataset retains in-frame rearrangements with V and J assigned. A fraction of the clones does not appear; measured against another copy, unresolved V genes explain less than half of the discrepancy, and the remainder lacks a known reason. V, J and clone size reflect that table, while D and trimming were determined from the DNA. The sample records roughly 2,000,000 clones, about 95% of which are singletons. The ten most abundant clones make up 0.95% to 1.5% of the sample.

This clone appeared a single time. Its cognate antigen has yet to be identified. Base-call qualities are not available, and no considerably larger clone is one nucleotide away. Looking up the germline V gene yields CDR1 MGHRA and CDR2 YSYEKL. V is clipped by 0 bases and J by 0 bases, and the sequence between their germline boundaries is 6 bases long. The CDR3 spans 15 residues, from the cysteine through the phenylalanine. Only CDR3 DNA remains: 45 bases, in frame from the first base. The sequence was collected from a man aged 18 to 35 in good health. The sequence links TRBV4-1 to TRBJ1-3; confidence is insufficient to name the D gene. Source material: naive CD8+ T cells sorted from blood. The cell subset or site label of this sample denotes: CD45RA+CCR7+. The sequence in DNA is TGCGCCAGCAGCCAAGACAAGCCCTCTGGAAACACCATATATTTT. It specifies CASSQDKPSGNTIYF.